This T cell receptor beta chain was documented in a study of PD-1 blockade in classical Hodgkin lymphoma. Trimming removed 2 bases at V and 0 bases at J, with 17 bases between. Germline values: CDR1 SQVTM, CDR2 ANQGSEA. This CDR3 comprises 17 residues. Measured with immunoSEQ multiplex PCR; TCRdb has only the in-frame clones, and not every one. The data contain roughly 100,000 clones, around 93% of them singletons. Specified time point: cycle 4 day 1 (C4D1), after five to seven weeks of nivolumab. Relapses following autologous stem cell transplantation were seen in all patients, with brentuximab vedotin exposure varying.

Source: peripheral blood mononuclear cells (PBMCs), taken before the fourth cycle of nivolumab. The V call is TRBV29-1, the J call TRBJ1-3; unclear D gene. This TCR derives from a human donor with classical Hodgkin lymphoma. The CDR3 sequence: CSVERRALKSSGNTIYF. DNA for the CDR3: TGCAGCGTTGAAAGGCGGGCCCTAAAGAGCTCTGGAAACACCATATATTTT.